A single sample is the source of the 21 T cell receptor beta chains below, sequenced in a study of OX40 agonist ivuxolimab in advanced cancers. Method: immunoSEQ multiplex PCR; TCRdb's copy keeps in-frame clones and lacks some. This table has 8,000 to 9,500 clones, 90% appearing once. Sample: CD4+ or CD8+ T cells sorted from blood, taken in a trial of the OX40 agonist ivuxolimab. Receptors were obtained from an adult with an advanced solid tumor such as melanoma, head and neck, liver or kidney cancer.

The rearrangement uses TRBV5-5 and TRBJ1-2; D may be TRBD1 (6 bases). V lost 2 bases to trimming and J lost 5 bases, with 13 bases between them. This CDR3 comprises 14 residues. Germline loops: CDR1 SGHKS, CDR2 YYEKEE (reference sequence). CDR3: CASSFGQGMYGYTF. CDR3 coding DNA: TGTGCCAGCAGCTTTGGTCAGGGGATGTATGGCTACACCTTC.

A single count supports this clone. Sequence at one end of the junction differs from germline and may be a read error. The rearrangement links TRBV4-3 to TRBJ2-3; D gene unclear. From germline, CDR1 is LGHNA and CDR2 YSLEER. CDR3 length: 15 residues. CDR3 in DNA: TGCGCCAGCGGCCATACAGCGCCTAGCACAGATACGCAGTATTTT. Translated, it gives CASGHTAPSTDTQYF.

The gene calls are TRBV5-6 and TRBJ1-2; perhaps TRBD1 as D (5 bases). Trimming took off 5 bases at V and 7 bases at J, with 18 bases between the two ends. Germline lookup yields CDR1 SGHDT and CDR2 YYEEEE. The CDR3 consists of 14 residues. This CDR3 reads CASRSWAQGGGYTF. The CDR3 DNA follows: TGTGCCAGCAGGTCTTGGGCCCAGGGAGGTGGCTACACCTTC.

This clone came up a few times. CDR3 amino acids: CASSLELAGGRETQYF. DNA for the CDR3: TGTGCCAGCAGCTTGGAACTAGCGGGAGGGAGGGAGACCCAGTACTTC. The chain couples TRBV5-5 to TRBJ2-5; 13 nucleotides line up with TRBD2. Unmatched junction bases numbered 4, after V lost 0 bases and J lost 5 bases. From germline, CDR1 is SGHKS and CDR2 YYEKEE (reference sequence). CDR3 length equals 16 residues.

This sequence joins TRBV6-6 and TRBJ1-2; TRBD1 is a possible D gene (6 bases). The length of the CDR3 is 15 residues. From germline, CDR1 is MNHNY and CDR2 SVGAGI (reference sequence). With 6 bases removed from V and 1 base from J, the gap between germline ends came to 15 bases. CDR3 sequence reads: CASRSDRSLNYGYTF. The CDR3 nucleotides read TGTGCCAGCAGATCCGACAGGTCCCTTAACTATGGCTACACCTTC.

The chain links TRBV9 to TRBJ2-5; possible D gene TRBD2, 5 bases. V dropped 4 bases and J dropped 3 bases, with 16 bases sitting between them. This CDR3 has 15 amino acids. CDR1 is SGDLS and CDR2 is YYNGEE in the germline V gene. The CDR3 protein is CASSFNGGLKETQYF. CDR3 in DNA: TGTGCCAGCAGCTTCAATGGCGGGCTGAAAGAGACCCAGTACTTC.

The CDR3 loop is CASKWTGRETEAFF. The CDR3, as DNA: TGTGCCAGTAAATGGACAGGGCGAGAAACTGAAGCTTTCTTT. The gene calls are TRBV19 and TRBJ1-1; 8 bases are shared with TRBD1. Germline CDR1 LNHDA, CDR2 SQIVND (reference sequence). The CDR3 is 14 amino acids. The trim removed 7 bases at V and 5 bases at J, leaving 9 bases unmatched.

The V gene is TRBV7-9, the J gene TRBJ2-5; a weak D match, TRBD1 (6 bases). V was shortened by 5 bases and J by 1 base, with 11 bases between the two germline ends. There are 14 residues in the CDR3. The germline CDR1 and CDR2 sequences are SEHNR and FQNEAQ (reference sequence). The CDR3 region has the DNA TGTGCCAGCAGCCCTGGGACATCCCAAGAGACCCAGTACTTC. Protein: CASSPGTSQETQYF. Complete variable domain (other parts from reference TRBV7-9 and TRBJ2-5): DTGVSQNPRHKITKRGQNVTFRCDPISEHNRLYWYRQTLGQGPEFLTYFQNEAQLEKSRLLSDRFSAERPKGSFSTLEIQRTEQGDSAMYLCASSPGTSQETQYFGPGTRLLVL.

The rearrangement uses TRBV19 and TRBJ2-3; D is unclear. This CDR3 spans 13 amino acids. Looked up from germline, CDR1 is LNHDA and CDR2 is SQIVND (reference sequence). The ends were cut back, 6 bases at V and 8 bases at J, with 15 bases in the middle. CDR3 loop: CASSPTPESTQYF. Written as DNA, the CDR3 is TGTGCCAGTAGCCCAACCCCGGAGAGTACGCAGTATTTT.

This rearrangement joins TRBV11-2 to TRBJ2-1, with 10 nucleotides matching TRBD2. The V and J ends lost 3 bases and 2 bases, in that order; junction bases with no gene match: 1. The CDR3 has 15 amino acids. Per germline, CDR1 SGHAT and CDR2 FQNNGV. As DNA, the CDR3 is TGTGCCAGCAGCTTTACTAGCGGGACCTACAATGAGCAGTTCTTC. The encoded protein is CASSFTSGTYNEQFF.

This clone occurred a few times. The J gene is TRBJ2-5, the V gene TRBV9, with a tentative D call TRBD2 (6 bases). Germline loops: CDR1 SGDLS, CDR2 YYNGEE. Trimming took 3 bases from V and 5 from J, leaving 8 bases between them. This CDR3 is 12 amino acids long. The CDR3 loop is CASSGGGETQYF. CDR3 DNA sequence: TGTGCCAGCAGCGGTGGAGGGGAGACCCAGTACTTC.

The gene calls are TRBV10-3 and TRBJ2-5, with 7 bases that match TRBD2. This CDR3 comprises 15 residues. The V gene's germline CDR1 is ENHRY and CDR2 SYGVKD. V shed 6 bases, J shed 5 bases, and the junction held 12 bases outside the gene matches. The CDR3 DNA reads TGTGCCATCAGGGGGCTGGCGGGAGTTGACGAGACCCAGTACTTC. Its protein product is CAIRGLAGVDETQYF.

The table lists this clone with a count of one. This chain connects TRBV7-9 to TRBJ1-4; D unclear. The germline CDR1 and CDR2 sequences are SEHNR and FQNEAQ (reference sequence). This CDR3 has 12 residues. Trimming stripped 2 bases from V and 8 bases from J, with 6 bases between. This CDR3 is CASSLRAEKLFF. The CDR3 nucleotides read TGTGCCAGCAGCTTAAGGGCCGAAAAACTGTTTTTT.

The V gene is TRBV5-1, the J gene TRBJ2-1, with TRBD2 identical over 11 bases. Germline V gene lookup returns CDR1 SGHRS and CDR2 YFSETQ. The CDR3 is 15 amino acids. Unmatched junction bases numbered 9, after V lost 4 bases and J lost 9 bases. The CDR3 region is CASSPTSGEAGEQFF. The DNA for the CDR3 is TGCGCCAGCAGCCCGACTAGCGGGGAGGCTGGTGAGCAGTTCTTC. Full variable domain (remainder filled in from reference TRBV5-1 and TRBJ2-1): KAGVTQTPRYLIKTRGQQVTLSCSPISGHRSVSWYQQTPGQGLQFLFEYFSETQRNKGNFPGRFSGRQFSNSRSEMNVSTLELGDSALYLCASSPTSGEAGEQFFGPGTRLTVL.

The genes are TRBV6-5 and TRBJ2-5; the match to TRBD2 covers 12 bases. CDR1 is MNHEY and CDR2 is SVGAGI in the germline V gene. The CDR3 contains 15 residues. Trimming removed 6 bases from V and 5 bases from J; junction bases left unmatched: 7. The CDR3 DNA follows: TGTGCCAGCAGGGCTAGCGGGAGGGCCGCGGAGACCCAGTACTTC. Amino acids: CASRASGRAAETQYF.

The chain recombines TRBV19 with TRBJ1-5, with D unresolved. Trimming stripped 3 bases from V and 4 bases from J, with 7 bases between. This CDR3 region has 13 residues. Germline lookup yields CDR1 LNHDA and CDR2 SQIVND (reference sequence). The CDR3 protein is CASSIRQNQPQHF. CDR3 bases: TGTGCCAGTAGTATTCGGCAGAATCAGCCCCAGCATTTT.

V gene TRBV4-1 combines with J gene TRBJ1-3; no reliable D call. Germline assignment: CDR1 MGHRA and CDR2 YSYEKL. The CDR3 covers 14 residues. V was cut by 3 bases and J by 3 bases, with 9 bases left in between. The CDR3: CASSHRLGGNTIYF. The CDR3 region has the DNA TGCGCCAGCAGCCATAGACTTGGTGGAAACACCATATATTTT.

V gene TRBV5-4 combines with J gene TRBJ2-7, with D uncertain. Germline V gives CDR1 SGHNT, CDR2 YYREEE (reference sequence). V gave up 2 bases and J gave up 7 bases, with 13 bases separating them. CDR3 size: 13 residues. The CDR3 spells CASSFAVREEQYF. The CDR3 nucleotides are TGTGCCAGCAGCTTCGCGGTCCGCGAGGAGCAGTACTTC.

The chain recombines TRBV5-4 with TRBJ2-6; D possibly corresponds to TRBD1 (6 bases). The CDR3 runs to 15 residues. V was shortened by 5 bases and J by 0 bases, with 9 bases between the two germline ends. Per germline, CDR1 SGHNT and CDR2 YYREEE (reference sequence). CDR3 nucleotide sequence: TGTGCCAGCAGGAACAGGGTCTCTGGGGCCAACGTCCTGACTTTC. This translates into CASRNRVSGANVLTF.

CDR3 DNA sequence: TGTGCCTGGAGTGTAATCGGTGGAAACACCATATATTTT. This encodes CAWSVIGGNTIYF. This chain uses TRBV30 with TRBJ1-3; D remains ambiguous. Trimming removed 0 bases at V and 3 bases at J, with 6 bases between. Germline values: CDR1 GTSNPN, CDR2 SVGIG (reference sequence). The CDR3 covers 13 residues.

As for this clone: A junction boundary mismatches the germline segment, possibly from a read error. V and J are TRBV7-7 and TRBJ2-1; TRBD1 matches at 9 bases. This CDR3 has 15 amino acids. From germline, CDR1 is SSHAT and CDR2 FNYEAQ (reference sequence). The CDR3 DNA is TGTGCTAGCAGCTTAGGACAGGGGATAAGCAATGAGCAGTTCTTC. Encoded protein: CASSLGQGISNEQFF.